These 8 T cell receptor beta chains were all obtained from the same sample, sequenced in a study of T-cell memory formation after mild COVID-19. One entry per CDR3 protein, called by TCRdb with MiXCR from the 5' RACE reads. Of roughly 130,000 distinct CDR3 sequences listed, about 5.9% are singletons. What was sequenced was PBMCs or a T cell subset sorted from them (not recorded which). The receptors shown here come from an adult woman who had mild COVID-19 (a few samples of this study predate the infection). Cell type and time point are not known.

V usage is TRBV3-1 and J usage is TRBJ2-4; TRBD1 or TRBD2 may be the D gene (5 bases each). The germline V and J ends were trimmed by 4 bases and 5 bases, with 12 bases remaining between them. Germline V gene data show CDR1 as LGHDT and CDR2 as YNNKEL (reference sequence). The CDR3 runs 14 residues. CDR3 residues: CASSLSGLENIQYF. DNA of the CDR3: TGTGCCAGCAGCCTTTCGGGGCTGGAAAACATTCAGTACTTC.

The chain links TRBV12-3 or TRBV12-4 to TRBJ2-1, with 9 bases matching TRBD2. Germline trimming cut 10 bases from V and 9 bases from J; bases unmatched to any gene: 10. The CDR3 loop spans 13 amino acids. In nucleotides, the CDR3 is TGTGCCACCCTCCGGACTAGCGATCGTGAGCAGTTCTTC. Translation gives CATLRTSDREQFF.

This clonotype was counted ten times or more. One base away lies a much larger clone, so this may be a sequencing read error. The gene calls are TRBV7-9 and TRBJ1-1; D remains unclear. CDR1 SEHNR and CDR2 FQNEAQ come from the germline V gene (reference sequence). The CDR3 consists of 14 residues. CDR3 in amino acids: CAGSPESRNTEAFF. The CDR3 DNA follows: TGTGCCGGCAGCCCAGAGAGTAGGAACACTGAAGCTTTCTTT.

This clonotype was seen many times. The chain employs TRBV27 and TRBJ2-5; either TRBD1 or TRBD2 may fit D (5 bases each). In germline, CDR1 is MNHEY, CDR2 SMNVEV (reference sequence). V lost 3 bases to trimming and J lost 5 bases, with 16 bases between them. The CDR3 sequence is 15 residues long. The CDR3: CASSLGVGGRETQYF. In DNA form, the CDR3 reads TGTGCCAGCAGTTTGGGGGTCGGCGGCCGGGAGACCCAGTACTTC.

This clonotype was observed at least ten times. V is TRBV20-1 and J is TRBJ1-6; 7 nucleotides align to TRBD1. V shed 1 base and J 3 bases; nucleotides not matched to a gene: 12. In germline, CDR1 is DFQATT, CDR2 SNEGSKA (reference sequence). This CDR3 region has 18 residues. The CDR3 DNA follows: TGCAGTGCTAGAGTTGGGGCATCCACAGGGGACTATAATTCACCCCTCCACTTT. It translates to CSARVGASTGDYNSPLHF.

This clonotype was detected a few times. The gene calls are TRBV7-9 and TRBJ1-1, with 9 bases fitting TRBD1. V lost 7 bases and J lost 0; bases outside the gene matches: 3. Germline V gene lookup returns CDR1 SEHNR and CDR2 FQNEAQ (reference sequence). CDR3 size: 14 residues. In nucleotides, the CDR3 is TGTGCCAGCAAGGGACAGGGATTGAACACTGAAGCTTTCTTT. This sequence encodes CASKGQGLNTEAFF. The full variable domain, completed using reference TRBV7-9 and TRBJ1-1, is DTGVSQNPRHKITKRGQNVTFRCDPISEHNRLYWYRQTLGQGPEFLTYFQNEAQLEKSRLLSDRFSAERPKGSFSTLEIQRTEQGDSAMYLCASKGQGLNTEAFFGQGTRLTVV.

This clonotype was seen more than once but under ten times. V gene TRBV19 combines with J gene TRBJ1-4, with 7 bases that match TRBD1. V lost 6 bases and J lost 4; bases outside the gene matches: 8. CDR1 is LNHDA, CDR2 SQIVND, per germline (reference sequence). The CDR3 covers 15 residues. CDR3 sequence reads: CASSFEGTVNEKLFF. In DNA, the CDR3 is TGTGCCAGTAGCTTTGAAGGGACAGTTAATGAAAAACTGTTTTTT. Full variable domain (rest looked up from reference TRBV19 and TRBJ1-4): DGGITQSPKYLFRKEGQNVTLSCEQNLNHDAMYWYRQDPGQGLRLIYYSQIVNDFQKGDIAEGYSVSREKKESFPLTVTSAQKNPTAFYLCASSFEGTVNEKLFFGSGTQLSVL.

This clonotype was recorded at least ten times. The chain combines TRBV5-6 with TRBJ1-1; D perhaps matches TRBD1 (6 bases). V lost 3 bases and J 1 base, leaving 13 bases between the germline ends. From germline, CDR1 is SGHDT and CDR2 YYEEEE. The CDR3 sequence is 15 residues long. CDR3 residues: CASSWGGTSNTEAFF. DNA of the CDR3: TGTGCCAGCAGCTGGGGAGGGACATCGAACACTGAAGCTTTCTTT.